This T cell receptor beta chain was found in a study of blood T cells in healthy people across ages. Study-level background: Per two T cells, about one barcoded beta molecule was captured through template switching.

Next came a second PCR, run for about 7 to 11 cycles, which used a sample-barcoded 5' primer along with a J-beta primer mix. Every sample produced at least 2.5 million CDR3-containing paired-end reads. TCRdb re-called the 5' RACE reads through MiXCR, storing one row per CDR3 protein. The sample shows more than 700,000 distinct CDR3 sequences, less than 60% of them seen only once. V was pared by 1 base and J by 7 bases, with 3 bases of the junction left unmatched. Looked up from germline, CDR1 is SGHDN and CDR2 is FVKESK. CDR3 length: 15 residues. This TCR was sampled from a man older than 75 in good health. V usage is TRBV14 and J usage is TRBJ2-1, with 11 bases that match TRBD2. Sequencing input: blood. CDR3 loop: CASSQVAGGQNEQFF. The CDR3 nucleotides are TGTGCCAGCAGCCAAGTAGCGGGGGGGCAGAATGAGCAGTTCTTC.